Described below is a single T cell receptor (beta chain) sequence and its context. These data come from a study of cytomegalovirus exposure and HLA in healthy donors. The CDR3 runs to 14 residues. V was pared by 0 bases and J by 2 bases, with 9 bases between. Germline CDR1 is SGDLS and CDR2 is YYNGEE. Researchers ran the PCR with 60 Vbeta and 13 Jbeta primers. The protocol was immunoSEQ multiplex PCR, while the TCRdb copy is restricted to in-frame clones and leaves out a portion. The profile shows some 160,000 clones, approximately 80% of them singletons. The rearrangement uses TRBV9 and TRBJ2-7; D is unresolved. Material for sequencing was PBMCs. The sequence was obtained from a man in his forties or fifties in good health and CMV-seropositive. The DNA for the CDR3 is TGTGCCAGCAGCGTAGATATCGGAGCCTACGAGCAGTACTTC. As protein: CASSVDIGAYEQYF.